Listed here is a single TCR beta chain. This entry comes from a study of blood T cell repertoires in COVID-19. Per the original methods: Cell counts per sample came from amplifying reference gene primers. TCRdb's table, derived via immunoSEQ multiplex PCR, lists solely in-frame clones and lacks some. V, J and clone size were drawn from that table, and D and trimming were deduced from the DNA. The table has about 180,000 clones, around 85% seen once. CDR1 MNHEY and CDR2 SMNVEV come from the germline V gene (reference sequence). This CDR3 is 14 amino acids long. J was trimmed by 2 bases and V by 5 bases; bases with no gene match: 3. The age range of participants was about 18 to 95 years, with residence in about two dozen US areas. Assignment of participants to cohorts was predicated upon participant-reported clinical history.

J is TRBJ2-1 and V is TRBV27; 7 bases agree with TRBD1. Sequences were obtained from PBMCs or T cells enriched from blood (not recorded which). The source of this sequence is a man aged 40-49 years who had recovered from COVID-19. The CDR3: CASSAGGAYNEQFF. The DNA of the CDR3 is TGTGCCAGCAGTGCAGGGGGAGCCTACAATGAGCAGTTCTTC.